The sequence of this T cell receptor (beta chain) was determined in a study of patients and donors after allogeneic stem cell transplantation. The CDR3 loop spans 13 amino acids. Looked up from germline, CDR1 is SQVTM and CDR2 is ANQGSEA. Trimming removed 7 bases from V and 4 bases from J, with 17 bases in between. This clonotype was detected a few times. TCRdb reanalysed the RT-PCR reads using MiXCR and keeps one entry per CDR3 protein. Found here are under 200,000 distinct CDR3 sequences, about a quarter of them singletons; the top ten hold 26%. The chain employs TRBV29-1 and TRBJ2-7, with D perhaps TRBD1 or TRBD2 (5 bases each). The TCR was taken from a human donor who was either an allogeneic HSCT recipient or a stem cell or donor lymphocyte infusion donor (not recorded which). It is not recorded whose cells these are; they may come from a transplant donor. The sample comprised blood, either unsorted or a sorted T cell fraction (not recorded which). This CDR3 is CSATSGAVYEQYF. Here the CDR3 DNA reads TGCAGCGCTACCTCCGGGGCAGTATACGAGCAGTACTTC.